A selection of T cell receptor beta chains follows, all from one sample in a study of T cell responses to AZD1222 COVID-19 vaccine. Some clones are missing from TCRdb's copy, which holds only in-frame ones; the method was immunoSEQ multiplex PCR. The top ten clones hold about 1.5% of a sample with roughly 150,000 clones, around nine tenths of them seen once. Here the sequenced sample was peripheral blood, taken on day 0 of AZD1222 vaccination. The receptors come from an adult in good health. Both conserved end residues are part of each CDR3. A D gene is named only where the DNA matches it firmly. Some rows mark clone size as missing; the rest say once, few, many or name a class of expanded clone.

v_gene	len	d_gene	abundance	j_gene	CDR3aa	CDR3nt
TRBV14	16	TRBD1	once	TRBJ1-1	CASSQPGQGFHTEAFF	TGTGCCAGCAGCCAGCCGGGACAGGGGTTCCACACTGAAGCTTTCTTT
TRBV7-9	18	TRBD1	NA	TRBJ2-1	CASSPSPGTGSSYNEQFF	TGTGCCAGCAGCCCCTCGCCCGGGACAGGGAGCTCCTACAATGAGCAGTTCTTC
TRBV19	13	NA	NA	TRBJ1-4	CASTYRRNEKLFF	TGTGCCAGTACCTACAGGCGTAATGAAAAACTGTTTTTT
TRBV11-2	14	TRBD2	NA	TRBJ2-1	CASSLSGTNNEQFF	TGTGCCAGCAGCCTCAGCGGGACGAACAATGAGCAGTTCTTC
TRBV4-1	15	NA	NA	TRBJ2-7	CASSHEIGTPYEQYF	TGCGCCAGCAGCCATGAAATCGGGACTCCCTACGAGCAGTACTTC
TRBV5-1	15	NA	NA	TRBJ2-2	CASSLATQNTGELFF	TGCGCCAGCAGCTTGGCCACACAGAACACCGGGGAGCTGTTTTTT
TRBV2	12	NA	NA	TRBJ2-1	CASQQGGGEQFF	TGTGCCAGCCAGCAGGGCGGTGGTGAGCAGTTCTTC
TRBV11-2	12	TRBD2	NA	TRBJ2-3	CASRPAGDTQYF	TGTGCCAGCAGGCCAGCGGGGGATACGCAGTATTTT
TRBV12-3/TRBV12-4	13	NA	NA	TRBJ2-1	CASSHAQGVRQFF	TGTGCCAGCAGCCACGCACAGGGAGTGCGGCAGTTCTTC
TRBV7-9	14	NA	NA	TRBJ2-5	CASSTGSWVGTQYF	TGTGCCAGCAGCACAGGATCGTGGGTGGGGACCCAGTACTTC
TRBV7-6	14	NA	NA	TRBJ1-1	CASSLGYGVTEAFF	TGTGCCAGCAGCTTAGGATATGGGGTCACTGAAGCTTTCTTT
TRBV18	15	NA	once	TRBJ2-2	CASSARLADTGELFF	TGTGCCAGCTCAGCGAGGTTAGCGGACACCGGGGAGCTGTTTTTT
TRBV7-3	13	NA	NA	TRBJ2-1	CASSLNGGNEQFF	TGTGCCAGCAGCTTAAATGGGGGGAATGAGCAGTTCTTC
TRBV11-2	15	NA	NA	TRBJ1-6	CASSLEGGSLTPLHF	TGTGCCAGCAGCTTAGAGGGGGGTTCTTTAACACCCCTCCACTTT
TRBV30	14	NA	NA	TRBJ1-4	CAWSVHRWNEKLFF	TGTGCCTGGAGTGTACACAGGTGGAATGAAAAACTGTTTTTT
TRBV5-1	13	NA	NA	TRBJ2-7	CASSSTQGYEQYF	TGCGCCAGCAGCTCCACTCAGGGGTACGAGCAGTACTTC
TRBV6-5	15	TRBD1	few	TRBJ1-2	CASSYSGQTNYGYTF	TGTGCCAGCAGTTACTCGGGACAGACTAACTATGGCTACACCTTC
TRBV20-1	13	NA	NA	TRBJ2-5	CSASWSVQETQYF	TGCAGTGCTAGTTGGTCGGTACAAGAGACCCAGTACTTC
TRBV5-5	12	NA	NA	TRBJ1-6	CASSLVSTPLHF	TGTGCCAGCAGCTTGGTGTCCACACCCCTCCACTTT
TRBV15	16	NA	NA	TRBJ1-2	CATSRDAWGEGYGYTF	TGTGCCACCAGCAGAGATGCATGGGGGGAAGGCTATGGCTACACCTTC
TRBV3-1/TRBV3-2	15	NA	NA	TRBJ2-7	CASSQALSGSYEQYF	TGTGCCAGCAGCCAAGCCCTCAGTGGGTCCTACGAGCAGTACTTC
TRBV2	13	NA	NA	TRBJ2-2	CASRIGVNGELFF	TGTGCCAGCAGGATAGGGGTGAACGGGGAGCTGTTTTTT
TRBV10-3	14	TRBD2	NA	TRBJ2-1	CATHSSGSLNEQFF	TGTGCCACCCACTCTAGCGGGAGCTTGAATGAGCAGTTCTTC
TRBV14	13	NA	NA	TRBJ1-1	CASSHGQNTEAFF	TGTGCCAGCAGCCATGGTCAGAACACTGAAGCTTTCTTT
TRBV4-3	16	TRBD2	medium-sized	TRBJ2-1	CASSQDLAGSYNEQFF	TGCGCCAGCAGCCAAGATCTAGCGGGCTCCTACAATGAGCAGTTCTTC
TRBV19	16	TRBD1	NA	TRBJ2-2	CASSTTGAPNTGELFF	TGTGCCAGTAGTACTACAGGGGCCCCGAACACCGGGGAGCTGTTTTTT
TRBV3-1/TRBV3-2	15	TRBD1	NA	TRBJ1-1	CASSPGRTGGTEAFF	TGTGCCAGCAGCCCCGGTCGCACAGGGGGGACTGAAGCTTTCTTT
TRBV6-5	14	TRBD1	once	TRBJ1-5	CASRQGHSNQPQHF	TGTGCCAGCCGACAGGGGCATAGCAATCAGCCCCAGCATTTT
TRBV10-3	14	NA	NA	TRBJ1-1	CAISETSMNTEAFF	TGTGCCATCAGTGAGACCAGCATGAACACTGAAGCTTTCTTT
TRBV9	17	NA	NA	TRBJ1-2	CASSGISSTQGNYGYTF	TGTGCCAGCAGCGGGATCAGTTCGACCCAGGGTAACTATGGCTACACCTTC
TRBV7-2	16	NA	NA	TRBJ2-2	CASSLHKGTGTGELFF	TGTGCCAGCAGCCTGCACAAGGGTACGGGGACCGGGGAGCTGTTTTTT
TRBV29-1	14	NA	NA	TRBJ1-1	CSADGQGVSTEAFF	TGCAGCGCCGACGGGCAGGGTGTGAGCACTGAAGCTTTCTTT
TRBV19	15	NA	NA	TRBJ2-7	CASSIVEGRSYEQYF	TGTGCCAGTAGTATAGTTGAGGGGAGGTCCTACGAGCAGTACTTC
TRBV30	19	NA	NA	TRBJ1-5	CAWPVAGQIVYLSNQPQHF	TGTGCCTGGCCTGTGGCAGGACAGATTGTATATCTTAGCAATCAGCCCCAGCATTTT
TRBV5-4	13	NA	few	TRBJ1-1	CASSSTENTEAFF	TGTGCCAGCAGCTCCACAGAGAACACTGAAGCTTTCTTT